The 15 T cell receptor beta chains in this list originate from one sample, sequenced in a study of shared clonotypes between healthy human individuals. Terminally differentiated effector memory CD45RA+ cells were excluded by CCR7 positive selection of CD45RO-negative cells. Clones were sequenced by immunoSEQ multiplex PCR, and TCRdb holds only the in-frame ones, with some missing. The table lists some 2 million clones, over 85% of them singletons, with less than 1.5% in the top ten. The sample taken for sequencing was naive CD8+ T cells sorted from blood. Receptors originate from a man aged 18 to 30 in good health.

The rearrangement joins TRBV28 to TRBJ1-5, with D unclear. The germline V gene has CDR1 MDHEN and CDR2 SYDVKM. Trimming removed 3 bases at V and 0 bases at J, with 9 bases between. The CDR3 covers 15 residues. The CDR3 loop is CASSFEGDSNQPQHF. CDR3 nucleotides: TGTGCCAGCAGTTTTGAGGGAGATAGCAATCAGCCCCAGCATTTT. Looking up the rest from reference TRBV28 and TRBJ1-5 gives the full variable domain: DVKVTQSSRYLVKRTGEKVFLECVQDMDHENMFWYRQDPGLGLRLIYFSYDVKMKEKGDIPEGYSVSREKKERFSLILESASTNQTSMYLCASSFEGDSNQPQHFGDGTRLSIL.

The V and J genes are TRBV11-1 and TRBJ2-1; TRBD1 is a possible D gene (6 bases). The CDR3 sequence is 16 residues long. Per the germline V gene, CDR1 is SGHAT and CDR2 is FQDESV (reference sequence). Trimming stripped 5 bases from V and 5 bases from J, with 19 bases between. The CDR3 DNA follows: TGTGCCAGCAGCCCAGGGGAGTGGGCGCAGAACAATGAGCAGTTCTTC. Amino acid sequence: CASSPGEWAQNNEQFF.

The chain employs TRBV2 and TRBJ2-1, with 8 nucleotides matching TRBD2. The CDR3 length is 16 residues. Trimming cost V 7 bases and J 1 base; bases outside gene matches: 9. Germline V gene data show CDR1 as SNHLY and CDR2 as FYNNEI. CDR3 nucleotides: TGTGCCAGCACTCTTTTCTCGGGGGGGTCCTACAATGAGCAGTTCTTC. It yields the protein CASTLFSGGSYNEQFF.

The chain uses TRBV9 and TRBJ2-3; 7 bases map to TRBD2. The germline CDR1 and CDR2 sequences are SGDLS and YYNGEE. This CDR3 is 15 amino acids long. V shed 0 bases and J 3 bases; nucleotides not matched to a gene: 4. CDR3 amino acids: CASSVVGGWTDTQYF. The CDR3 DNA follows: TGTGCCAGCAGCGTAGTCGGGGGGTGGACAGATACGCAGTATTTT. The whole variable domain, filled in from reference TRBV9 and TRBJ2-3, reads DSGVTQTPKHLITATGQRVTLRCSPRSGDLSVYWYQQSLDQGLQFLIQYYNGEERAKGNILERFSAQQFPDLHSELNLSSLELGDSALYFCASSVVGGWTDTQYFGPGTRLTVL.

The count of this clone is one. The chain's CDR3 is CASSFGLADFFYNEQFF. CDR3 DNA: TGTGCCAGCAGCTTTGGACTAGCGGATTTTTTCTACAATGAGCAGTTCTTC. The rearrangement uses TRBV7-9 and TRBJ2-1; 10 bases map to TRBD2. The CDR3 extends over 17 amino acids. Germline loops: CDR1 SEHNR, CDR2 FQNEAQ (reference sequence). The junction had 8 bases not matched to a gene; V was cut back by 3 bases and J by 3 bases.

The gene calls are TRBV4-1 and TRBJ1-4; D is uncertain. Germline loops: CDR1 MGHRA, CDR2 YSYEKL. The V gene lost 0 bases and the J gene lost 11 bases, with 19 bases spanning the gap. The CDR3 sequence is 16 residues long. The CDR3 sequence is CASSQDLSGPLNKLFF. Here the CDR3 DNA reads TGCGCCAGCAGCCAAGATCTTAGCGGCCCTCTAAATAAACTGTTTTTT.

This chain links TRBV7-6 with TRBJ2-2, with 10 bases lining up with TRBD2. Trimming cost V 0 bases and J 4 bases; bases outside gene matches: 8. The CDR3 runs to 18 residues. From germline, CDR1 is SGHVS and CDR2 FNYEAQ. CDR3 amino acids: CASSLALSSGSVTGELFF. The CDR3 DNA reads TGTGCCAGCAGCTTAGCGTTGTCTAGCGGGAGTGTCACCGGGGAGCTGTTTTTT.

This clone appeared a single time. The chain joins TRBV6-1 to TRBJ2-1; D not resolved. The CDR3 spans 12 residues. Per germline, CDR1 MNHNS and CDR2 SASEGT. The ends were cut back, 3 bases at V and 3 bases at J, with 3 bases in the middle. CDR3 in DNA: TGTGCCAGCAGTGACGGCTACAATGAGCAGTTCTTC. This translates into CASSDGYNEQFF.

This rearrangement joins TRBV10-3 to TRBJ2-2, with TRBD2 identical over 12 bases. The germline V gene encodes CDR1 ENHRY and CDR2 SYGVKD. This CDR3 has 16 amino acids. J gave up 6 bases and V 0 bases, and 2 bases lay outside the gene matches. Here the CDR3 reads CAISESLAGGPGELFF. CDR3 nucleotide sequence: TGTGCCATCAGTGAGTCGCTAGCGGGAGGGCCCGGGGAGCTGTTTTTT.

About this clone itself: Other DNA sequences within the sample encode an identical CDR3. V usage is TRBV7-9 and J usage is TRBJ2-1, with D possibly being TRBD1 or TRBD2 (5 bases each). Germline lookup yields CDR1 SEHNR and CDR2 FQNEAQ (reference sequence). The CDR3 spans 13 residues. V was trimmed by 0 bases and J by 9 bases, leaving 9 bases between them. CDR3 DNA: TGTGCCAGCAGCTTAGCTGGGGGAAGTGAGCAGTTCTTC. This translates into CASSLAGGSEQFF.

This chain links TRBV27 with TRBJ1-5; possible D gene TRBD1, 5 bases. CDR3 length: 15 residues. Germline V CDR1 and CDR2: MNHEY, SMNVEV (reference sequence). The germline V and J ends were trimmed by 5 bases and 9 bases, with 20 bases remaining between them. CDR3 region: CASSAGGIGGGPQHF. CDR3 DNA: TGTGCCAGCAGTGCCGGAGGAATCGGGGGAGGGCCCCAGCATTTT.

The CDR3, as DNA: TGTGCCAGCAGCTCGCCGACACGAGGGGTCTACGAGCAGTACTTC. Its translation is CASSSPTRGVYEQYF. This sequence joins TRBV11-2 and TRBJ2-7; D may correspond to TRBD1 or TRBD2 (5 bases each). Deletions cut 4 bases from V and 3 bases from J, with 16 bases between. CDR3 length equals 15 residues. From germline, CDR1 is SGHAT and CDR2 FQNNGV.

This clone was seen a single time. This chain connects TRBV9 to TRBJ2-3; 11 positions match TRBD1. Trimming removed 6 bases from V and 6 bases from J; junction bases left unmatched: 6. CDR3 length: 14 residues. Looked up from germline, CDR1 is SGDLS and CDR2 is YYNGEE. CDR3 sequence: CASKRTGGFDTQYF. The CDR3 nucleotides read TGTGCCAGCAAGCGGACAGGGGGCTTTGATACGCAGTATTTT.

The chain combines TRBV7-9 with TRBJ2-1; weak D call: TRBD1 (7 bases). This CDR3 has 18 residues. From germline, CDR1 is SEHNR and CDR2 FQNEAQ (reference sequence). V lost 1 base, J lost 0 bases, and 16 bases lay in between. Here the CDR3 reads CASSLEWAGGSSYNEQFF. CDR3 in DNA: TGTGCCAGCAGCTTAGAGTGGGCAGGGGGGAGCTCCTACAATGAGCAGTTCTTC.

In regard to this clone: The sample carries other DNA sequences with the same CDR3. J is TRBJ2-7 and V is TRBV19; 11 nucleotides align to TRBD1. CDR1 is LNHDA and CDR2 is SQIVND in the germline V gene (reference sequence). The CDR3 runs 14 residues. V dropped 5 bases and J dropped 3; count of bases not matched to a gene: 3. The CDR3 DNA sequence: TGTGCCAGTAGTTCAGGGACAGGGGGCTACGAGCAGTACTTC. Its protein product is CASSSGTGGYEQYF.